The source of this T cell receptor beta chain is a study of blood T cell repertoires in COVID-19. As for the study in general: The United States, Italy and Spain supplied acute and convalescent COVID-19 samples. PBMCs, B-cell-depleted T cells, or T cells were the source of the cDNA or gDNA that made up the material.

Study processing details: Amplification from reference gene primers served as the basis for estimated nucleated cell counts. Sequencing was performed with immunoSEQ multiplex PCR; in TCRdb, only in-frame clones are kept and a portion is missing. V and J calls and clone size follow that table, whereas D and trimming were derived from the DNA. In the table there are some 110,000 clones, 80% of which are singletons. The V gene's germline CDR1 is DFQATT and CDR2 SNEGSKA (reference sequence). The CDR3 has 11 residues. Trimming took 3 bases from V and 3 from J, leaving 6 bases between them. V is TRBV20-1 and J is TRBJ2-7; D uncertain. The origin of this receptor is a man in his sixties with active or convalescent COVID-19. Sequenced material: peripheral blood. The CDR3 DNA follows: TGCAGTGCTAGCCTCAGCTACGAGCAGTACTTC. Residues: CSASLSYEQYF.